This passage covers 24 T cell receptor beta chains from one sample sequenced in a study of T-cell memory formation after mild COVID-19. From the 5' RACE reads, TCRdb called clonotypes with MiXCR, one entry per CDR3 protein. The table lists hundreds of thousands of distinct CDR3 sequences, approximately 21% of them singletons. Sequencing used PBMCs or a T cell subset sorted from them (not recorded which). The receptor set was obtained from an adult woman who had mild COVID-19 (a few samples of this study predate the infection). Cell type and time point are not known.

The chain has TRBV2 and TRBJ2-1; perhaps TRBD1 as D (6 bases). Trimming took 8 bases from V and 3 from J, leaving 17 bases between them. The germline gives CDR1 SNHLY, CDR2 FYNNEI. CDR3 length: 15 amino acids. The CDR3 bases are TGTGCCAGCCTAACCCCAGGACAGCTCTACAATGAGCAGTTCTTC. Translation: CASLTPGQLYNEQFF.

The chain joins TRBV7-2 to TRBJ1-4; D gene uncertain. Deletions cut 2 bases from V and 0 bases from J, with 4 bases between. This CDR3 has 14 residues. Germline V lookup: CDR1 SGHTA, CDR2 FQGNSA. As DNA, the CDR3 is TGTGCCAGCAGCTTATACGCAACTAATGAAAAACTGTTTTTT. Translated, it gives CASSLYATNEKLFF.

The V gene is TRBV7-9, the J gene TRBJ2-3, with D perhaps TRBD1 (6 bases). The CDR3 loop spans 16 amino acids. The V gene lost 5 bases and the J gene lost 2 bases, with 17 bases spanning the gap. In germline, CDR1 is SEHNR, CDR2 FQNEAQ (reference sequence). The CDR3 sequence: CASSAFRGHITDTQYF. For the CDR3, the DNA is TGTGCCAGCAGCGCCTTTCGGGGACACATCACAGATACGCAGTATTTT.

This clonotype came up a few times. The CDR3, as DNA: TGTGCCACCGAGTGGGCCTACGAGCAGTACTTC. Translating it yields CATEWAYEQYF. The rearrangement links TRBV19 to TRBJ2-7, with unresolved D. CDR1 and CDR2 (germline): LNHDA, SQIVND (reference sequence). The V end lost 10 bases, the J end lost 2 bases, and 9 bases lay between the germline ends. CDR3 length: 11 residues.

This sequence joins TRBV6-1 and TRBJ1-1; unclear D gene. This CDR3 comprises 16 residues. The ends were cut back, 3 bases at V and 1 base at J, with 15 bases in the middle. CDR1 is MNHNS, CDR2 SASEGT, per germline. CDR3 in DNA: TGTGCCAGCAGTGAGCCGAAGTACTTGGGGAACACTGAAGCTTTCTTT. It yields the protein CASSEPKYLGNTEAFF.

This clonotype was seen only a few times. The J gene is TRBJ2-1, the V gene TRBV5-1; D uncertain. The germline CDR1 and CDR2 sequences are SGHRS and YFSETQ. This CDR3 is 13 amino acids long. V was clipped by 0 bases and J by 8 bases, with 9 bases between them. The CDR3 DNA reads TGCGCCAGCAGCTTGGACCTGGCCTATGAGCAGTTCTTC. Translation gives CASSLDLAYEQFF.

V gene TRBV7-6 combines with J gene TRBJ1-1, with D perhaps TRBD1 (6 bases). V was pared by 5 bases and J by 5 bases, with 15 bases between. The CDR3 consists of 14 residues. The germline gives CDR1 SGHVS, CDR2 FNYEAQ. CDR3 region: CASSPIDRITEAFF. The CDR3 DNA reads TGTGCCAGCAGCCCGATAGACAGGATAACTGAAGCTTTCTTT.

This clonotype was counted between two and nine times. The chain combines TRBV6-5 with TRBJ1-6, with TRBD1 as a possible D gene (5 bases). The germline gives CDR1 MNHEY, CDR2 SVGAGI. Trimming shortened V by 6 bases and J by 5 bases, and 14 bases separated the two germline ends. The CDR3 is 15 amino acids. The CDR3 region is CASSLRLGDNSPLHF. CDR3 nucleotides: TGTGCCAGCAGCCTCCGACTGGGGGATAATTCACCCCTCCACTTT.

The genes are TRBV6-6 and TRBJ1-1; D not resolved. Germline CDR1 MNHNY, CDR2 SVGAGI (reference sequence). V was shortened by 6 bases and J by 4 bases, with 18 bases between the two germline ends. CDR3 length equals 15 residues. The CDR3 here is CASRDPRGSGTEAFF. DNA for the CDR3: TGTGCCAGCAGAGACCCTCGTGGGTCGGGCACTGAAGCTTTCTTT.

Only a few counts were recorded for this clonotype. CDR3 amino acids: CASSLGPSSNQPQHF. In DNA form, the CDR3 reads TGTGCCAGCAGCTTAGGGCCTAGTAGCAATCAGCCCCAGCATTTT. The gene calls are TRBV7-9 and TRBJ1-5, with unresolved D. The CDR3 runs 15 residues. The V end was cut by 1 base, the J end by 0 bases, with 7 bases between. Germline CDR1 is SEHNR and CDR2 is FQNEAQ (reference sequence).

This clonotype was counted a few times. The chain uses TRBV12-3 or TRBV12-4 and TRBJ2-7; D is uncertain. V dropped 5 bases and J dropped 2 bases, with 13 bases sitting between them. The CDR3 has 14 residues. The CDR3 coding sequence is TGTGCCAGCAGTCCCCCGGAAAGGGCCTACGAGCAGTACTTC. Its translation: CASSPPERAYEQYF.

This clonotype was picked up a small number of times. The chain is built from TRBV5-1 and TRBJ1-3, with D unclear. The length of the CDR3 is 13 residues. V lost 4 bases to trimming and J lost 8 bases, with 13 bases between them. Germline CDR1 reads SGHRS; CDR2 reads YFSETQ. The CDR3 sequence is CASSAAAGHTIYF. The CDR3 DNA follows: TGCGCCAGCAGCGCCGCAGCGGGCCACACCATATATTTT.

This clonotype turned up a few times. This chain links TRBV7-9 with TRBJ2-3; D is possibly TRBD2 (6 bases). The ends were cut back, 6 bases at V and 1 base at J, with 17 bases in the middle. This CDR3 has 16 amino acids. Germline V gene sequence: CDR1 SEHNR, CDR2 FQNEAQ (reference sequence). CDR3 region: CASREGGGPRTDTQYF. In DNA, the CDR3 is TGTGCCAGCAGGGAGGGCGGCGGGCCTCGCACAGATACGCAGTATTTT.

This clonotype showed up just a few times. This sequence joins TRBV5-1 and TRBJ1-2, with 8 bases identical to TRBD1. The CDR3 is made up of 15 amino acids. Germline values: CDR1 SGHRS, CDR2 YFSETQ. The J segment lost 0 bases and the V segment lost 2 bases, leaving 3 bases of the junction unmatched. CDR3 coding DNA: TGCGCCAGCAGCTTCGACAGGGGCACTAACTATGGCTACACCTTC. Translating gives CASSFDRGTNYGYTF.

This chain joins TRBV9 and TRBJ2-3; tentative D call: TRBD2 (7 bases). V lost 4 bases and J 3 bases, leaving 18 bases between the germline ends. This CDR3 is built from 16 residues. CDR1 is SGDLS and CDR2 is YYNGEE in the germline V gene. CDR3: CASSSGGGSWTDTQYF. The DNA of the CDR3 is TGTGCCAGCAGCTCGGGGGGCGGGAGTTGGACAGATACGCAGTATTTT.

The chain couples TRBV7-9 to TRBJ1-2; no clear D. This CDR3 contains 13 residues. Between the trimmed V and J ends, which lost 1 base and 6 bases, there was a span of 9 bases. Germline V gene sequence: CDR1 SEHNR, CDR2 FQNEAQ (reference sequence). CDR3 sequence: CASSLESQDGYTF. In DNA, the CDR3 is TGTGCCAGCAGCTTAGAGTCCCAGGATGGCTACACCTTC.

Details on this clonotype: At one end, the junction sequence differs from germline, possibly due to a read error. The chain has TRBV5-6 and TRBJ1-1, with D perhaps matching TRBD1 (5 bases). Germline CDR1 reads SGHDT; CDR2 reads YYEEEE. This CDR3 is built from 15 residues. CDR3 region: CASSALDKRNAEAFF. CDR3 in DNA: TGTGCCAGCAGCGCCTTGGACAAGAGGAACGCTGAAGCTTTCTTT.

This clonotype was counted only a few times. This chain joins TRBV20-1 and TRBJ1-2; D ambiguous. Germline-derived CDR1 and CDR2 are DFQATT and SNEGSKA (reference sequence). The CDR3 has 10 amino acids. V lost 5 bases, J lost 5 bases, and 6 bases lay in between. The CDR3 DNA is TGCAGTGCTCAGGCGTATGGCTACACCTTC. Its protein product is CSAQAYGYTF.

Turning to this clonotype: One end of the junction fails to match germline, which may point to a read error. This chain uses TRBV6-5 with TRBJ2-1; possible D gene TRBD2, 5 bases. Germline V gives CDR1 MNHEY, CDR2 SVGAGI. The length of the CDR3 is 12 residues. In nucleotides, the CDR3 is TGTGCCAGCACTTACGGGGACAATGAGCAGTTCTTC. Protein: CASTYGDNEQFF.

J is TRBJ2-7 and V is TRBV20-1; 9 bases agree with TRBD1. The CDR3 consists of 14 residues. CDR1 DFQATT and CDR2 SNEGSKA come from the germline V gene (reference sequence). Germline trimming cut 0 bases from V and 2 bases from J; bases unmatched to any gene: 2. CDR3 nucleotides: TGCAGTGCTAGAGAGGGACAGGGTCCCTACGAGCAGTACTTC. Translation: CSAREGQGPYEQYF.

The chain carries TRBV20-1 and TRBJ1-3, with unresolved D. There are 14 residues in the CDR3. V was clipped by 6 bases and J by 0 bases, with 12 bases between them. CDR1 and CDR2 from the germline V gene are DFQATT and SNEGSKA (reference sequence). The DNA for the CDR3 is TGCAGTGCGAAGCAGGCAGGCTCTGGAAACACCATATATTTT. Amino acid sequence: CSAKQAGSGNTIYF.

V is TRBV7-9 and J is TRBJ1-1; D unresolved. Germline CDR1 SEHNR, CDR2 FQNEAQ (reference sequence). V lost 6 bases to trimming and J lost 2 bases, with 13 bases between them. The CDR3 runs 14 residues. CDR3 coding DNA: TGTGCCAGCAGTCAGCCGGGAGTTAACACTGAAGCTTTCTTT. Translating it yields CASSQPGVNTEAFF.

J is TRBJ2-5 and V is TRBV18; D gene ambiguous. V lost 3 bases to trimming and J lost 4 bases, with 12 bases between them. This CDR3 is 14 amino acids long. Germline values: CDR1 KGHSH, CDR2 LQKENI. CDR3 in DNA: TGTGCCAGCTCACCTAGCATTTTGGGAGAGACCCAGTACTTC. Its translation: CASSPSILGETQYF.

The sample holds a few counts of this clonotype. This chain connects TRBV5-6 to TRBJ2-1; D is unclear. The V gene lost 4 bases and the J gene lost 8 bases, with 16 bases spanning the gap. Germline loops: CDR1 SGHDT, CDR2 YYEEEE. CDR3 size: 14 residues. DNA of the CDR3: TGTGCCAGCAGCCGCCCCTCTCCCCCCTATGAGCAGTTCTTC. Residues: CASSRPSPPYEQFF.